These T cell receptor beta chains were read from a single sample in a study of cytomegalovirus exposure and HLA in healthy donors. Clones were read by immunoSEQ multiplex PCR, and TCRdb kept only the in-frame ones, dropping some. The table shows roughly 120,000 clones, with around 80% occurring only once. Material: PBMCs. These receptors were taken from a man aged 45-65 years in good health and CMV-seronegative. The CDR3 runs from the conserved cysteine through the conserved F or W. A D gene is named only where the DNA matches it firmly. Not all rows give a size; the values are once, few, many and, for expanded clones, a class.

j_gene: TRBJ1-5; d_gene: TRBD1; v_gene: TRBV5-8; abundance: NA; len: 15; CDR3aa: CASSPGQGGNQPQHF; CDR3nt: TGTGCCAGCAGCCCGGGACAGGGGGGCAATCAGCCCCAGCATTTT
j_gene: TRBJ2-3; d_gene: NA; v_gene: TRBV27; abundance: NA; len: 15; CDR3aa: CASSFYRSSTDTQYF; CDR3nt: TGTGCCAGCAGTTTTTACCGGTCTAGCACAGATACGCAGTATTTT
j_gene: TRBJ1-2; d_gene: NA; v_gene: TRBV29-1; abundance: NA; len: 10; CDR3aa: CSVGQCGYTF; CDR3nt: TGCAGCGTTGGACAGTGCGGCTACACCTTC
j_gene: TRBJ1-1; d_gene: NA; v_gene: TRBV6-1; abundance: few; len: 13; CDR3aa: CASRNLRNTEAFF; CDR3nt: TGTGCCAGCAGGAACCTCAGGAACACTGAAGCTTTCTTT
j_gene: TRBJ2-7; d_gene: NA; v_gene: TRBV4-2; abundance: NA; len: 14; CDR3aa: CASALGAERGEQYF; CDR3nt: TGTGCCAGCGCTTTGGGGGCCGAAAGAGGGGAGCAGTACTTC
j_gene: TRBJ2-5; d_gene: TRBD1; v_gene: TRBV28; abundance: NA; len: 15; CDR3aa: CASSSPSGGPETQYF; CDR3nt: TGTGCCAGCAGTTCCCCTTCAGGGGGCCCAGAGACCCAGTACTTC
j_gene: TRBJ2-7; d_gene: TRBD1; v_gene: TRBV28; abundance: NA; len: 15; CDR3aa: CASSPGTDYSYEQYF; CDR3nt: TGTGCCAGCAGTCCCGGGACAGACTATTCCTACGAGCAGTACTTC
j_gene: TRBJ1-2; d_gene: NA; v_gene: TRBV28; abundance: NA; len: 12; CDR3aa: CASSSHSYGYTF; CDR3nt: TGTGCCAGCAGTTCTCACAGCTATGGCTACACCTTC
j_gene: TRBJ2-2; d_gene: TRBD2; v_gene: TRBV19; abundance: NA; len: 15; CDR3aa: CASSRAGGYTGELFF; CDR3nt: TGTGCCAGTAGTAGGGCCGGGGGGTACACCGGGGAGCTGTTTTTT
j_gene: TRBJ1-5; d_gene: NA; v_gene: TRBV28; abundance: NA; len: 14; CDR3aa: CASSSVQGTQPQHF; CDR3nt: TGTGCCAGCAGTTCGGTCCAGGGGACCCAGCCCCAGCATTTT
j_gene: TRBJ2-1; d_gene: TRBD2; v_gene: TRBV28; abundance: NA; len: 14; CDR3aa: CASSLSGSRNEQFF; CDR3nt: TGTGCCAGCAGTTTGAGCGGGAGTCGAAATGAGCAGTTCTTC
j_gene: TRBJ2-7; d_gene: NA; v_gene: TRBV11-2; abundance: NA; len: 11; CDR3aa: CASSQFYEQYF; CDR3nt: TGTGCCAGCAGCCAGTTCTACGAGCAGTACTTC
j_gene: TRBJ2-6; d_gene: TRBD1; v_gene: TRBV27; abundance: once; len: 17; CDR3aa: CASSFGQGRNGANVLTF; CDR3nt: TGTGCCAGCAGCTTTGGACAGGGGAGGAATGGGGCCAACGTCCTGACTTTC
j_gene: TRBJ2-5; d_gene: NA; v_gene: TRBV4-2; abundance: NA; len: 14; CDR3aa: CASSQGQPQETQYF; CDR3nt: TGTGCCAGCAGCCAAGGACAGCCCCAAGAGACCCAGTACTTC
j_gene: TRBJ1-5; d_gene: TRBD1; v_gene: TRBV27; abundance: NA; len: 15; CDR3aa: CASSFAGGLGQPQHF; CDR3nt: TGTGCCAGCAGTTTCGCAGGGGGACTCGGTCAGCCCCAGCATTTT
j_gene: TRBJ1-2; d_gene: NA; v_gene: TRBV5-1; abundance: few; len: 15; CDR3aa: CASSLGDRTNYGYTF; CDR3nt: TGCGCCAGCAGCCTAGGGGATAGGACGAACTATGGCTACACCTTC
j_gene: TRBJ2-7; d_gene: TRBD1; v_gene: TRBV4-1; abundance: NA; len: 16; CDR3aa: CASSQETGTGSYEQYF; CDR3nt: TGCGCCAGCAGCCAAGAGACCGGGACAGGGAGCTACGAGCAGTACTTC
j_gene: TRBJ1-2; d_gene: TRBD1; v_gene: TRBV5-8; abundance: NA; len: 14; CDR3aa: CASSLGQGIGGYTF; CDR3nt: TGTGCCAGCAGCCTCGGACAGGGGATCGGTGGCTACACCTTC
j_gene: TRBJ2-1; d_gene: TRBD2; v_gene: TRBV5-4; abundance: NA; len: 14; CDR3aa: CASSPGLAAGEQFF; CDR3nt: TGTGCCAGCAGCCCGGGACTAGCGGCGGGAGAGCAGTTCTTC
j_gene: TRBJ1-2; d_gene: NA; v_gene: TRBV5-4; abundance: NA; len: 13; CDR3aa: CASNFAGAYGYTF; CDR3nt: TGTGCCAGCAACTTCGCAGGGGCCTATGGCTACACCTTC
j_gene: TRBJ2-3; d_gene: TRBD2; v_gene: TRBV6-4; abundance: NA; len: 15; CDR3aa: CASSRLAGAQSTQYF; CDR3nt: TGTGCCAGCAGTCGACTAGCGGGAGCACAGTCTACGCAGTATTTT
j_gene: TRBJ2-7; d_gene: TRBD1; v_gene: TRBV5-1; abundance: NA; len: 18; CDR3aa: CASSLAPGSGQLTYEQYF; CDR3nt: TGCGCCAGCAGCTTGGCCCCCGGATCGGGACAGCTGACCTACGAGCAGTACTTC
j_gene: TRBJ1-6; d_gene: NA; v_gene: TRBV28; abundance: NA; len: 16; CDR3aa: CASSQVQGGFYSPLHF; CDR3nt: TGTGCCAGCAGCCAGGTCCAGGGAGGGTTTTATTCACCCCTCCACTTT
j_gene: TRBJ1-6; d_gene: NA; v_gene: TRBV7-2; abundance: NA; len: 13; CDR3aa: CASSLDRVIPLHF; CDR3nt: TGTGCCAGCAGCTTAGACCGGGTGATACCCCTCCACTTT
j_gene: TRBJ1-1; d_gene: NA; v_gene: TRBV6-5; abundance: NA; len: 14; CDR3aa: CASSYRGRGTEAFF; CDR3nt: TGTGCCAGCAGTTACAGGGGCAGGGGAACTGAAGCTTTCTTT
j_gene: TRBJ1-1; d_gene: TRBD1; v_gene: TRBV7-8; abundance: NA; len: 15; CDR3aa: CASRPRTGGNTEAFF; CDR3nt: TGTGCCAGCAGACCTAGGACAGGGGGAAACACTGAAGCTTTCTTT
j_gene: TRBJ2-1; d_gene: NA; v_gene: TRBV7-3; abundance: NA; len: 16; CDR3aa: CASSLDGVGSYNEQFF; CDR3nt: TGTGCCAGCAGCTTAGACGGAGTGGGCTCCTACAATGAGCAGTTCTTC
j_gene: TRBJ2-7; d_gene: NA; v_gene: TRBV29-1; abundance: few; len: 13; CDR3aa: CSASTEASYEQYF; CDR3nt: TGCAGCGCATCGACAGAGGCCTCCTACGAGCAGTACTTC
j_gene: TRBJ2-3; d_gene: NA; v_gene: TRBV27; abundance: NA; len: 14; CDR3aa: CASSFGPRADTQYF; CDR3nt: TGTGCCAGCAGCTTCGGTCCCCGTGCAGATACGCAGTATTTT
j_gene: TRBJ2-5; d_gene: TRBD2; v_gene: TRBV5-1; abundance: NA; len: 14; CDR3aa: CASSMGRGEETQYF; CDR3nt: TGCGCCAGCAGCATGGGACGGGGGGAGGAGACCCAGTACTTC
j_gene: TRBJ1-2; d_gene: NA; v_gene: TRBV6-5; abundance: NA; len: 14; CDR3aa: CASSGLGRSYGYTF; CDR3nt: TGTGCCAGCAGTGGACTCGGCCGATCCTATGGCTACACCTTC
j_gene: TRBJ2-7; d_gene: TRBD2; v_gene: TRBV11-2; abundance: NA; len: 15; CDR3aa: CASSLEVTSGREQYF; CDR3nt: TGTGCCAGCAGCTTAGAGGTGACTAGCGGGAGAGAGCAGTACTTC
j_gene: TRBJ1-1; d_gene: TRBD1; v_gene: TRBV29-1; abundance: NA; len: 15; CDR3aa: CSVPGQGGLNTEAFF; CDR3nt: TGCAGCGTCCCGGGACAGGGCGGTCTGAACACTGAAGCTTTCTTT
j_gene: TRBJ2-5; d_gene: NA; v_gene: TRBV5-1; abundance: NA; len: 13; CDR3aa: CASSRGNQETQYF; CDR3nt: TGCGCCAGTTCGAGGGGGAATCAAGAGACCCAGTACTTC
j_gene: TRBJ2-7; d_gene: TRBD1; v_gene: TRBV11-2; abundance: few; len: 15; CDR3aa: CASSPIGTGVYEQYF; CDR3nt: TGTGCCAGCAGCCCGATCGGCACAGGGGTTTACGAGCAGTACTTC
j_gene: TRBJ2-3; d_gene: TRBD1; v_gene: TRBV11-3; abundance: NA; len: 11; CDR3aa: CASSLRGPQYF; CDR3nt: TGTGCCAGCAGCTTGAGGGGGCCGCAGTATTTT
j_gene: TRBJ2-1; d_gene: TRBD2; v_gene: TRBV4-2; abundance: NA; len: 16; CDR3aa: CASSQEVAGVANEQFF; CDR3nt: TGTGCCAGCAGCCAAGAAGTAGCGGGAGTGGCCAATGAGCAGTTCTTC
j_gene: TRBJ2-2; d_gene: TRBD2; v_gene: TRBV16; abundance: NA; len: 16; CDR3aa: CASSQSPSGDTGELFF; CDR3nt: TGTGCCAGCAGCCAATCACCTAGCGGGGACACCGGGGAGCTGTTTTTT
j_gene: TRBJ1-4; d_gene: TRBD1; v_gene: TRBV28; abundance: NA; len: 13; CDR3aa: CASRPQGGEKLFF; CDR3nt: TGTGCCAGCAGGCCCCAGGGGGGTGAAAAACTGTTTTTT
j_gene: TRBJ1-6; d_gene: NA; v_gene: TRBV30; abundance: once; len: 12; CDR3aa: CAWGQNNSPLHF; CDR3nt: TGTGCCTGGGGACAAAATAATTCACCCCTCCACTTT
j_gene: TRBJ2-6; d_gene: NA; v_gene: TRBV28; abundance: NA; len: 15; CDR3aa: CASSQQGTGANVLTF; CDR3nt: TGTGCCAGCAGTCAACAGGGAACTGGGGCCAACGTCCTGACTTTC
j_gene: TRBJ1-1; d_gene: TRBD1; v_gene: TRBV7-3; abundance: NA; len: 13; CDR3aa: CASSLETGQGAFF; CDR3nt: TGTGCCAGCAGCTTAGAGACAGGGCAGGGAGCTTTCTTT
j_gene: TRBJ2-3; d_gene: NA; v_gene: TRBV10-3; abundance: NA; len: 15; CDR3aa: CAISEGQWGTDTQYF; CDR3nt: TGTGCCATCAGTGAGGGACAGTGGGGCACAGATACGCAGTATTTT
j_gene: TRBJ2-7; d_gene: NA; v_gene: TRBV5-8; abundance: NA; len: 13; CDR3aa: CASIPREPYEQYF; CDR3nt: TGTGCCAGCATTCCCCGGGAGCCCTACGAGCAGTACTTC
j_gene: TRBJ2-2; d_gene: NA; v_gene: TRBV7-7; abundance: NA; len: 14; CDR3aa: CASSLDRNTGELFF; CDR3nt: TGTGCTAGCAGCTTGGACAGGAACACCGGGGAGCTGTTTTTT
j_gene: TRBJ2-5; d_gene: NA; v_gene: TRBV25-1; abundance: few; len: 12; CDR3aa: CASVQGRETQYF; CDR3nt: TGTGCCAGCGTACAGGGGAGGGAGACCCAGTACTTC
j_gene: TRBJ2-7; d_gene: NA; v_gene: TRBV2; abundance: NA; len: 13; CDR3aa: CASSEPARYEQYF; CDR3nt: TGTGCCAGCAGTGAACCGGCGAGGTACGAGCAGTACTTC
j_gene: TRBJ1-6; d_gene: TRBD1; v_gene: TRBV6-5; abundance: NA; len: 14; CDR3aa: CASRGDRANSPLHF; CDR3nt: TGTGCCAGCAGGGGGGACAGGGCTAATTCACCCCTCCACTTT
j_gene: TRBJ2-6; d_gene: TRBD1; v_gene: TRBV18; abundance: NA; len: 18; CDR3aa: CASSHTGQGVSGANVLTF; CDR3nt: TGTGCCAGCTCGCACACCGGACAGGGGGTGTCAGGGGCCAACGTCCTGACTTTC
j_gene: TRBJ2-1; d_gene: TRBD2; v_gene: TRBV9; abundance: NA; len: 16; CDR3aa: CASSKGLAGSYNEQFF; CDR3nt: TGTGCCAGCAGCAAGGGACTAGCGGGAAGCTACAATGAGCAGTTCTTC
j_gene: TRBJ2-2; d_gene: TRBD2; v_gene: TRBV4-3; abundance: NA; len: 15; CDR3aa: CASSQGGLAGGELFF; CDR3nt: TGCGCCAGCAGCCAAGGAGGACTAGCGGGGGGGGAGCTGTTTTTT
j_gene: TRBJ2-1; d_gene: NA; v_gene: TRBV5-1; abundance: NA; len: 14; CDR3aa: CASSGGPARNEQFF; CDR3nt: TGCGCCAGCAGCGGAGGACCCGCGCGGAATGAGCAGTTCTTC
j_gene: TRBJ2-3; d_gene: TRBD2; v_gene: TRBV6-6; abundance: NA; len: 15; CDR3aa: CASSLLSGGGDTQYF; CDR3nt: TGTGCCAGCAGTTTACTTAGCGGGGGGGGTGATACGCAGTATTTT
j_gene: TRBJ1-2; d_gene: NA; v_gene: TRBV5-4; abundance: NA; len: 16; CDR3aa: CASSPGHTRANYGYTF; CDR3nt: TGTGCCAGCAGCCCGGGACATACAAGAGCTAACTATGGCTACACCTTC
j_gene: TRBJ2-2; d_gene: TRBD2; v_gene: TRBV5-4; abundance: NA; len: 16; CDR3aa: CASSRGLAGATGELFF; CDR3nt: TGTGCCAGCAGCCGGGGACTAGCGGGGGCCACCGGGGAGCTGTTTTTT
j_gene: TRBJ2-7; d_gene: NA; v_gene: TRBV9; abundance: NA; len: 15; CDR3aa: CASSPRDRPSYEQYF; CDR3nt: TGTGCCAGCAGCCCCAGAGACAGGCCCTCCTACGAGCAGTACTTC
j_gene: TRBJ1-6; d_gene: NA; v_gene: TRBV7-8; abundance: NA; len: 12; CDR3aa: CASNSINSPLHF; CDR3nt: TGTGCCAGCAACAGTATCAATTCACCCCTCCACTTT
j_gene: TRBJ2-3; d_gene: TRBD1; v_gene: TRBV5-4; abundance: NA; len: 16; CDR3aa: CASSLKAGGVADTQYF; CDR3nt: TGTGCCAGCAGCTTGAAGGCAGGGGGCGTCGCAGATACGCAGTATTTT
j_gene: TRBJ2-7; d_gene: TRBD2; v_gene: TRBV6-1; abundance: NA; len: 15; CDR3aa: CASSGLAGGFDEQYF; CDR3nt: TGTGCCAGCTCGGGACTAGCGGGAGGATTTGACGAGCAGTACTTC